Sequencing of this T cell receptor (beta chain) was carried out in a study of T-cell reconstitution after alpha-beta-depleted transplantation in children. CDR3 length: 15 amino acids. Trimming removed 4 bases from V and 9 bases from J; junction bases left unmatched: 10. Germline V gives CDR1 SGHKS, CDR2 YYEKEE (reference sequence). Unique molecular identifiers were built into the TCRbeta library. Each CDR3 protein gets one entry after TCRdb re-called the PCR reads with MiXCR. The sample shows some 550,000 distinct CDR3 sequences, about a sixth of them seen only once. This clonotype was observed a handful of times.

Specimen: PBMCs from the stem cell graft donor, collected from the stem cell graft. This chain links TRBV5-5 with TRBJ2-1; 10 positions match TRBD2. This TCR was recovered from a human donor who donated a stem cell graft to a child with acute lymphoblastic leukemia. The CDR3 reads CASSVGTSARSEQFF. The DNA for the CDR3 is TGTGCCAGCAGCGTGGGGACTAGCGCTCGTAGTGAGCAGTTCTTC.